The 8 T cell receptor beta chains in this list originate from one sample, sequenced in a study of shared clonotypes between healthy human individuals. The naive CD8 subset, CD45RO-negative cells positively selected for CCR7, excluded terminally differentiated effector memory CD45RA+ cells. The protocol was immunoSEQ multiplex PCR, while the TCRdb copy is restricted to in-frame clones and leaves out a portion. The table includes approximately 2,200,000 clones, more than 85% detected once. Sequencing was performed on naive CD8+ T cells from PBMCs. The receptors come from a man between 18 and 29 years old in good health. Some clones in this sample may be carry-over from other donors' samples.

The chain carries TRBV28 and TRBJ2-1; 8 nucleotides agree with TRBD2. Germline V gives CDR1 MDHEN, CDR2 SYDVKM. The CDR3 consists of 23 residues. V gave up 1 base and J gave up 8 bases; unmatched junction bases: 31. The CDR3: CASSLYLLTTTGGSNLRVHEQFF. CDR3 nucleotides: TGTGCCAGCAGTTTATACCTTCTGACGACAACGGGAGGGTCCAACCTACGGGTTCATGAGCAGTTCTTC.

CDR3 amino acids: CASSEKLVRRVEQYF. DNA of the CDR3: TGTGCCAGCAGTGAAAAGTTAGTCCGCCGGGTGGAGCAGTACTTC. The rearrangement joins TRBV25-1 to TRBJ2-7; D remains ambiguous. V lost 2 bases and J 7 bases, leaving 18 bases between the germline ends. Germline values: CDR1 MGHDK, CDR2 SYGVNS. The CDR3 is 15 amino acids.

This rearrangement joins TRBV6-7 to TRBJ2-7, with TRBD2 as a possible D gene (5 bases). TRBV6-7 is an ORF, with its function uncertain. V was clipped by 4 bases and J by 3 bases, with 10 bases between them. This CDR3 is 13 amino acids long. CDR3 amino acids: CASSSKRNYEQYF. The DNA of the CDR3 is TGTGCCAGCAGTTCCAAGCGGAACTACGAGCAGTACTTC.

This rearrangement joins TRBV13 to TRBJ2-7, with TRBD1 identical over 7 bases. Germline CDR1 is PRHDT and CDR2 is FYEKMQ (reference sequence). V dropped 5 bases and J dropped 6; count of bases not matched to a gene: 10. The CDR3 sequence is 14 residues long. The DNA of the CDR3 is TGTGCCAGCAGCCCAAGGGGGCTAGGGCCCGAGCAGTACTTC. This codes for CASSPRGLGPEQYF.

In its sample, this clone was seen once. The V gene is TRBV30, the J gene TRBJ1-2, with D maybe TRBD1 (5 bases). CDR3 length: 12 residues. Trimming removed 5 bases at V and 3 bases at J, with 10 bases between. Germline assignment: CDR1 GTSNPN and CDR2 SVGIG (reference sequence). The CDR3 spells CAWDWGDYGYTF. Written as DNA, the CDR3 is TGTGCCTGGGATTGGGGGGACTATGGCTACACCTTC.

The V gene is TRBV7-9, the J gene TRBJ2-1, with unresolved D. Germline assignment: CDR1 SEHNR and CDR2 FQNEAQ (reference sequence). The CDR3 spans 17 residues. With 0 bases removed from V and 5 bases from J, the gap between germline ends came to 17 bases. CDR3 residues: CASSLARQHRSHNEQFF. The DNA for the CDR3 is TGTGCCAGCAGCTTAGCGCGGCAGCACAGATCCCACAATGAGCAGTTCTTC.

The V call is TRBV14, the J call TRBJ2-7; the D gene is possibly TRBD1 (5 bases). Germline assignment: CDR1 SGHDN and CDR2 FVKESK. CDR3 length: 17 residues. Trimming stripped 4 bases from V and 6 bases from J, with 25 bases between. The CDR3 is CASSPPWGGPRVTEQYF. CDR3 DNA: TGTGCCAGCAGCCCACCGTGGGGCGGACCTAGGGTCACCGAGCAGTACTTC.

This rearrangement joins TRBV29-1 to TRBJ1-2; 7 nucleotides agree with TRBD1. The CDR3 runs to 13 residues. V lost 7 bases, J lost 3 bases, and 8 bases stayed unmatched. Germline V gives CDR1 SQVTM, CDR2 ANQGSEA. The CDR3 sequence: CSAGTVDHYGYTF. As DNA, the CDR3 is TGCAGCGCCGGGACAGTGGATCACTATGGCTACACCTTC.